Included here is one TCR beta chain sequence, with context. Method: immunoSEQ multiplex PCR; TCRdb's copy keeps in-frame clones and lacks some. Of about 250,000 clones in the sample, approximately 90% were seen once. The source of the sample is a study of blood T cell repertoires in COVID-19. In the study overall: From the United States, Italy and Spain came samples of acute and convalescent COVID-19. Sample material is recorded as cDNA or gDNA derived from T cells, B-cell-depleted T cells, or PBMCs.

Trimming removed 5 bases from V and 4 bases from J; junction bases left unmatched: 8. The germline V gene has CDR1 SNHLY and CDR2 FYNNEI. The CDR3 has 16 amino acids. Sample: peripheral blood. The gene calls are TRBV2 and TRBJ2-3, with 11 bases aligning to TRBD2. The sequence was collected from a man between 18 and 35 years old with active or convalescent COVID-19. CDR3: CASSTTSGSFSDTQYF. CDR3 bases: TGTGCCAGCAGTACTACTAGCGGGAGTTTCTCAGATACGCAGTATTTT.